The 25 T cell receptor beta chains presented below share a single source sample, sequenced in a study of T cells in Graves' hyperthyroidism and ophthalmopathy. Amplification yielded TCR beta CDR3 regions, with RNA transcripts as the source. First-round RT-PCR of the TCR CDR3 relied on the HTBI primer set. TCRdb passed the multiplex PCR reads through MiXCR, listing each CDR3 protein once. The table has some 300,000 distinct CDR3 sequences, roughly 19% seen once. The sequenced sample was blood. The receptors here all came from a middle-aged man with Graves' ophthalmopathy.

V gene TRBV6-1 combines with J gene TRBJ2-7, with D unresolved. V dropped 7 bases and J dropped 4 bases, with 8 bases sitting between them. This CDR3 comprises 11 residues. Germline V gene lookup returns CDR1 MNHNS and CDR2 SASEGT. CDR3 sequence: CASTGRYEQYF. For the CDR3, the DNA is TGTGCCAGCACTGGTCGGTACGAGCAGTACTTC.

This clonotype has only a few counts. This sequence joins TRBV30 and TRBJ1-2; possibly TRBD1 for D (6 bases). The V end was cut by 0 bases, the J end by 8 bases, with 16 bases between. The germline V gene has CDR1 GTSNPN and CDR2 SVGIG (reference sequence). The CDR3 is 14 amino acids. CDR3 residues: CAWSVGARGHGYTF. In nucleotides, the CDR3 is TGTGCCTGGAGTGTGGGGGCGCGGGGACACGGCTACACCTTC.

Regarding this clonotype: A much more abundant neighbour one base away suggests this may be a read error. No conserved phenylalanine or tryptophan ends this CDR3, so it is likely a read error. The chain combines TRBV7-9 with TRBJ2-7, with a tentative D call TRBD1 (5 bases). This CDR3 is 14 amino acids long. Germline V gives CDR1 SEHNR, CDR2 FQNEAQ (reference sequence). V dropped 4 bases and J dropped 2 bases, with 12 bases sitting between them. The CDR3 sequence is CASSSTEQPYEQYS. In DNA form, the CDR3 reads TGTGCCAGCAGCTCGACAGAGCAGCCCTACGAGCAGTACTCC.

There are a few counts of this clonotype. V gene TRBV28 combines with J gene TRBJ2-3, with D unresolved. The germline CDR1 and CDR2 sequences are MDHEN and SYDVKM. This CDR3 is built from 12 residues. V lost 10 bases to trimming and J lost 4 bases, with 12 bases between them. CDR3 sequence (DNA): TGTGCCACCGGTTTGTCCGCAGATACGCAGTATTTT. Translating gives CATGLSADTQYF.

This clonotype was picked up many times. The rearrangement joins TRBV28 to TRBJ2-7; 9 nucleotides agree with TRBD1. J was trimmed by 2 bases and V by 6 bases; bases with no gene match: 8. Germline V gives CDR1 MDHEN, CDR2 SYDVKM. The CDR3 spans 15 residues. Here the CDR3 DNA reads TGTGCCAGCAGCCTCGGACAGGGGCGCCCCTACGAGCAGTACTTC. As protein: CASSLGQGRPYEQYF.

This clonotype has a count of ten or more. This chain links TRBV6-5 with TRBJ2-5; D gene unclear. The V gene lost 2 bases and the J gene lost 5 bases, with 9 bases spanning the gap. The CDR3 is made up of 13 amino acids. CDR1 and CDR2 from the germline V gene are MNHEY and SVGAGI. This CDR3 is CASSYRPPETQYF. CDR3 DNA sequence: TGTGCCAGCAGTTACCGGCCCCCCGAGACCCAGTACTTC.

The rearrangement uses TRBV19 and TRBJ1-1, with a tentative D call TRBD1 (5 bases). Germline assignment: CDR1 LNHDA and CDR2 SQIVND (reference sequence). This CDR3 region has 14 residues. Trimming took off 6 bases at V and 4 bases at J, with 15 bases between the two ends. The CDR3 sequence: CASSILETATEAFF. The CDR3 DNA reads TGTGCCAGTAGCATACTTGAGACAGCCACTGAAGCTTTCTTT.

This clonotype was picked up many times. The chain links TRBV28 to TRBJ1-2; 8 bases line up with TRBD1. The CDR3 has 12 amino acids. Per germline, CDR1 MDHEN and CDR2 SYDVKM. Losses at the gene ends were 5 bases for V and 6 bases for J; bases not matched to a gene: 2. The CDR3 region has the DNA TGTGCCAGCAGTCAGGGGGCGGATGGCTACACCTTC. It yields the protein CASSQGADGYTF.

This clonotype was counted only a few times. CDR3 in amino acids: CASSLDLAPYNEQFF. CDR3 bases: TGTGCCAGCAGCTTGGACTTGGCCCCCTACAATGAGCAGTTCTTC. The chain employs TRBV7-3 and TRBJ2-1; maybe TRBD2 (5 bases). CDR1 is SGHTA, CDR2 FQGTGA, per germline. This CDR3 has 15 amino acids. The V gene lost 3 bases and the J gene lost 2 bases, with 11 bases spanning the gap.

This clonotype has a handful of counts. V and J are TRBV7-9 and TRBJ2-1, with 10 bases matching TRBD1. The germline V gene encodes CDR1 SEHNR and CDR2 FQNEAQ (reference sequence). The CDR3 runs to 14 residues. CDR3: CASKGTGDYNEQFF. The CDR3 DNA reads TGTGCAAGTAAAGGGACAGGGGATTACAATGAGCAGTTCTTC.

The chain combines TRBV18 with TRBJ2-7, with 8 bases aligning to TRBD1. Germline values: CDR1 KGHSH, CDR2 LQKENI. Trimming removed 3 bases from V and 4 bases from J; junction bases left unmatched: 8. CDR3 size: 15 residues. The CDR3 DNA reads TGTGCCAGCTCACCGCGCGGGACAGGAGGGTACGAGCAGTACTTC. This codes for CASSPRGTGGYEQYF. Looking up the rest from reference TRBV18 and TRBJ2-7 gives the full variable domain: NAGVMQNPRHLVRRRGQEARLRCSPMKGHSHVYWYRQLPEEGLKFMVYLQKENIIDESGMPKERFSAEFPKEGPSILRIQQVVRGDSAAYFCASSPRGTGGYEQYFGPGTRLTVT.

V usage is TRBV6-5 and J usage is TRBJ2-5; 8 bases match TRBD1. V trimming: 3 bases; J trimming: 3 bases; junction bases outside the gene matches: 6. Looked up from germline, CDR1 is MNHEY and CDR2 is SVGAGI. This CDR3 is 15 amino acids long. This chain's CDR3 is CASSYQGAVEETQYF. For the CDR3, the DNA is TGTGCCAGCAGTTATCAGGGGGCTGTGGAAGAGACCCAGTACTTC.

The chain recombines TRBV14 with TRBJ1-2; TRBD1 matches at 9 bases. V trimming: 3 bases; J trimming: 7 bases; junction bases outside the gene matches: 15. The CDR3 loop spans 17 amino acids. Germline CDR1 reads SGHDN; CDR2 reads FVKESK. The CDR3 loop is CASSHRRGQGFVGGYTF. In DNA, the CDR3 is TGTGCCAGCAGCCACCGAAGAGGACAGGGGTTTGTTGGTGGCTACACCTTC.

The rearrangement uses TRBV10-2 and TRBJ2-7; D is perhaps TRBD1 or TRBD2 (6 bases each). V was pared by 8 bases and J by 4 bases, with 18 bases between. Germline V gene data show CDR1 as WSHSY and CDR2 as SAAADI. The CDR3 runs 14 residues. CDR3 sequence (DNA): TGCGCCAGCGTGCTAGCGAGAGGGGGGTACGAGCAGTACTTC. The encoded protein is CASVLARGGYEQYF.

The table lists this clonotype with many counts. The gene calls are TRBV5-1 and TRBJ2-1, with a weak D call TRBD2 (6 bases). The CDR3 runs to 14 residues. Germline lookup yields CDR1 SGHRS and CDR2 YFSETQ. Trimming shortened V by 4 bases and J by 8 bases, and 16 bases separated the two germline ends. The CDR3 DNA sequence: TGCGCCAGCAGCATGGGACTGACGTGGGATGAGCAGTTCTTC. It specifies CASSMGLTWDEQFF.

In this sample, this clonotype turned up a few times. J is TRBJ2-3 and V is TRBV14; possible D gene TRBD2, 6 bases. Trimming cost V 4 bases and J 6 bases, with 17 bases left between them. The CDR3 length is 15 residues. In germline, CDR1 is SGHDN, CDR2 FVKESK. DNA of the CDR3: TGTGCCAGCAGCCCTAACAGCGGGTGGGCTGATACGCAGTATTTT. Residues: CASSPNSGWADTQYF.

This clonotype was observed a few times. The V gene is TRBV20-1, the J gene TRBJ2-7; 9 positions agree with TRBD1. The CDR3 covers 13 residues. Looked up from germline, CDR1 is DFQATT and CDR2 is SNEGSKA (reference sequence). The J segment lost 3 bases and the V segment lost 6 bases, leaving 6 bases of the junction unmatched. The CDR3 here is CSAKPGQGYEQYF. CDR3 sequence (DNA): TGCAGTGCGAAACCGGGACAGGGCTACGAGCAGTACTTC.

This clonotype has a count of ten or more. The chain uses TRBV5-1 and TRBJ2-1, with 11 nucleotides matching TRBD2. This CDR3 comprises 19 residues. V dropped 4 bases and J dropped 2; count of bases not matched to a gene: 14. CDR1 is SGHRS, CDR2 YFSETQ, per germline. DNA of the CDR3: TGCGCCAGCAGCGTTGGACTAGCGGGTGCTCAGTCCGCCTACAATGAGCAGTTCTTC. This sequence encodes CASSVGLAGAQSAYNEQFF.

This clonotype was seen repeatedly, ten times or more. The rearrangement links TRBV18 to TRBJ2-4; 7 bases match TRBD1. J was trimmed by 6 bases and V by 3 bases; bases with no gene match: 2. The CDR3 runs to 13 residues. Germline assignment: CDR1 KGHSH and CDR2 LQKENI. The CDR3 here is CASSPQGVNIQYF. The CDR3 nucleotides read TGTGCCAGCTCACCTCAGGGGGTAAACATTCAGTACTTC. Filled out from reference TRBV18 and TRBJ2-4, the complete variable domain reads NAGVMQNPRHLVRRRGQEARLRCSPMKGHSHVYWYRQLPEEGLKFMVYLQKENIIDESGMPKERFSAEFPKEGPSILRIQQVVRGDSAAYFCASSPQGVNIQYFGAGTRLSVL.

The chain joins TRBV7-9 to TRBJ2-5; D is undetermined. V lost 3 bases to trimming and J lost 4 bases, with 12 bases between them. CDR1 is SEHNR, CDR2 FQNEAQ, per germline (reference sequence). The CDR3 consists of 14 residues. Here the CDR3 reads CASSFGGPGETQYF. The CDR3 coding sequence is TGTGCCAGCAGCTTCGGCGGTCCCGGAGAGACCCAGTACTTC.

A few counts support this clonotype. The chain combines TRBV13 with TRBJ1-1; D perhaps matches TRBD1 (5 bases). The CDR3 covers 14 residues. Germline assignment: CDR1 PRHDT and CDR2 FYEKMQ (reference sequence). Trimming took off 2 bases at V and 4 bases at J, with 11 bases between the two ends. The CDR3 reads CASSLTGTVTEAFF. CDR3 DNA: TGTGCCAGCAGCTTAACTGGGACGGTCACTGAAGCTTTCTTT. Together with reference TRBV13 and TRBJ1-1, the CDR3 gives the full variable domain: AAGVIQSPRHLIKEKRETATLKCYPIPRHDTVYWYQQGPGQDPQFLISFYEKMQSDKGSIPDRFSAQQFSDYHSELNMSSLELGDSALYFCASSLTGTVTEAFFGQGTRLTVV.

This clonotype came up many times. The V call is TRBV28, the J call TRBJ1-1, with unresolved D. Trimming pared 6 bases from V and 0 bases from J, leaving 8 bases between. The CDR3 is made up of 13 amino acids. Germline CDR1 MDHEN, CDR2 SYDVKM. DNA for the CDR3: TGTGCCAGCAGCTCGGATGTGAACACTGAAGCTTTCTTT. This codes for CASSSDVNTEAFF. The full variable domain, with the rest looked up from reference TRBV28 and TRBJ1-1, is DVKVTQSSRYLVKRTGEKVFLECVQDMDHENMFWYRQDPGLGLRLIYFSYDVKMKEKGDIPEGYSVSREKKERFSLILESASTNQTSMYLCASSSDVNTEAFFGQGTRLTVV.

This clonotype was counted at least ten times. The rearrangement joins TRBV5-1 to TRBJ2-1, with a weak D call TRBD2 (6 bases). Per the germline V gene, CDR1 is SGHRS and CDR2 is YFSETQ. The germline V and J ends were trimmed by 0 bases and 7 bases, with 11 bases remaining between them. The CDR3 consists of 14 residues. CDR3 sequence: CASSLEGGRNEQFF. The CDR3 coding sequence is TGCGCCAGCAGCTTGGAGGGAGGCAGGAATGAGCAGTTCTTC. The entire variable domain, with the rest obtained from reference TRBV5-1 and TRBJ2-1, is as follows: KAGVTQTPRYLIKTRGQQVTLSCSPISGHRSVSWYQQTPGQGLQFLFEYFSETQRNKGNFPGRFSGRQFSNSRSEMNVSTLELGDSALYLCASSLEGGRNEQFFGPGTRLTVL.

This clonotype turned up a few times. This sequence joins TRBV29-1 and TRBJ1-3, with 9 bases fitting TRBD1. CDR3 length equals 13 residues. Germline V gene sequence: CDR1 SQVTM, CDR2 ANQGSEA. V was clipped by 2 bases and J by 7 bases; unmatched bases: 3. The CDR3 bases are TGCAGCGTTGAAATTGGACAGGGGAACACCATATATTTT. It specifies CSVEIGQGNTIYF.

This clonotype showed up just a few times. The V and J genes are TRBV7-9 and TRBJ1-3; D not resolved. Deletions cut 2 bases from V and 4 bases from J, with 6 bases between. In germline, CDR1 is SEHNR, CDR2 FQNEAQ (reference sequence). The CDR3 covers 13 residues. The CDR3 loop is CASSLLLGNTIYF. In DNA form, the CDR3 reads TGTGCCAGCAGCTTATTGTTAGGAAACACCATATATTTT.